The 19 T cell receptor beta chains below come from one sample, sequenced in a study of blood T cell repertoires in COVID-19. Generated by immunoSEQ multiplex PCR, the TCRdb table keeps only in-frame clones and is missing some. The repertoire consists of about 170,000 clones, with 70% to 90% occurring once and the leading ten covering roughly 2.5%. Sequenced sample: peripheral blood. The receptors come from an elderly woman with COVID-19, enrolled during active disease.

CDR3 sequence: CASSSLSGMETQYF. CDR3 in DNA: TGTGCCAGCAGCTCCCTCTCAGGGATGGAGACCCAGTACTTC. This rearrangement joins TRBV11-2 to TRBJ2-5; possible D gene TRBD1, 5 bases. Deletions cut 4 bases from V and 5 bases from J, with 14 bases between. Germline CDR1 SGHAT, CDR2 FQNNGV. This CDR3 has 14 residues. Based on the CDR3 plus reference TRBV11-2 and TRBJ2-5, the full variable domain is EAGVAQSPRYKIIEKRQSVAFWCNPISGHATLYWYQQILGQGPKLLIQFQNNGVVDDSQLPKDRFSAERLKGVDSTLKIQPAKLEDSAVYLCASSSLSGMETQYFGPGTRLLVL.

This chain joins TRBV7-9 and TRBJ2-5, with TRBD2 matching 11 bases. Germline trimming cut 4 bases from V and 10 bases from J; bases unmatched to any gene: 5. Germline V lookup: CDR1 SEHNR, CDR2 FQNEAQ (reference sequence). The length of the CDR3 is 13 residues. CDR3 sequence reads: CASSSLAGEFQYF. For the CDR3, the DNA is TGTGCCAGCAGCTCACTAGCGGGGGAGTTCCAGTACTTC.

The chain is built from TRBV9 and TRBJ2-3; 9 bases line up with TRBD2. CDR3 length: 18 amino acids. V shed 0 bases, J shed 3 bases, and the junction held 11 bases outside the gene matches. Germline CDR1 reads SGDLS; CDR2 reads YYNGEE. The CDR3 protein is CASSVEAGGPHLTDTQYF. The DNA of the CDR3 is TGTGCCAGCAGCGTAGAGGCGGGAGGGCCCCATTTAACAGATACGCAGTATTTT. Full variable domain (missing parts from reference TRBV9 and TRBJ2-3): DSGVTQTPKHLITATGQRVTLRCSPRSGDLSVYWYQQSLDQGLQFLIQYYNGEERAKGNILERFSAQQFPDLHSELNLSSLELGDSALYFCASSVEAGGPHLTDTQYFGPGTRLTVL.

V gene TRBV2 combines with J gene TRBJ1-4; D is perhaps TRBD1 (6 bases). CDR1 and CDR2 from the germline V gene are SNHLY and FYNNEI. The length of the CDR3 is 15 residues. The V end lost 4 bases, the J end lost 0 bases, and 9 bases lay between the germline ends. The CDR3 nucleotides are TGTGCCAGCAGTGCTGGACAGCCAACTAATGAAAAACTGTTTTTT. Translation: CASSAGQPTNEKLFF.

CDR3 bases: TGTGCCAGCACCAGGGCAGCGACTAATGAAAAACTGTTTTTT. Translated: CASTRAATNEKLFF. The chain recombines TRBV6-6 with TRBJ1-4; possibly TRBD1 for D (5 bases). The CDR3 spans 14 residues. The germline V and J ends were trimmed by 7 bases and 2 bases, with 11 bases remaining between them. Germline V gene data show CDR1 as MNHNY and CDR2 as SVGAGI (reference sequence).

The table lists this clone with a few counts. The CDR3 region has the DNA TGTGCCAGCAGTTTTCAGGGTTCCACTGAAGCTTTCTTT. Protein product: CASSFQGSTEAFF. The chain joins TRBV12-3 or TRBV12-4 to TRBJ1-1, with D possibly matching TRBD1 (5 bases). Trimming pared 3 bases from V and 4 bases from J, leaving 9 bases between. This CDR3 spans 13 amino acids.

This rearrangement joins TRBV19 to TRBJ1-1; the D is unclear. V lost 10 bases and J 4 bases, leaving 22 bases between the germline ends. The V gene's germline CDR1 is LNHDA and CDR2 SQIVND (reference sequence). The CDR3 is 15 amino acids. The CDR3 here is CATTDLYRVGTEAFF. CDR3 sequence (DNA): TGTGCCACCACGGATCTCTATCGGGTTGGCACTGAAGCTTTCTTT.

This clone was picked up one time. V gene TRBV18 combines with J gene TRBJ1-5, with D tentatively TRBD1 (5 bases). V lost 6 bases, J lost 2 bases, and 14 bases lay in between. The V gene's germline CDR1 is KGHSH and CDR2 LQKENI. The CDR3 loop spans 15 amino acids. The CDR3 bases are TGTGCCAGCTCGCCGACAGAATGGGGCAATCAGCCCCAGCATTTT. This codes for CASSPTEWGNQPQHF. The full variable domain, with the rest looked up from reference TRBV18 and TRBJ1-5, is NAGVMQNPRHLVRRRGQEARLRCSPMKGHSHVYWYRQLPEEGLKFMVYLQKENIIDESGMPKERFSAEFPKEGPSILRIQQVVRGDSAAYFCASSPTEWGNQPQHFGDGTRLSIL.

The CDR3 DNA is TGTGCCAGCAGGAATACGGACAGGGGGCACGAGCAGTACTTC. As protein: CASRNTDRGHEQYF. This rearrangement joins TRBV6-5 to TRBJ2-7; 11 bases align to TRBD1. There are 14 residues in the CDR3. Germline V CDR1 and CDR2: MNHEY, SVGAGI. Trimming removed 6 bases from V and 5 bases from J; junction bases left unmatched: 6.

The V gene is TRBV3-1 (or the pseudogene TRBV3-2), the J gene TRBJ1-1, with 7 bases aligning to TRBD1. Germline V lookup: CDR1 LGHDT, CDR2 YNNKEL (reference sequence). The CDR3 has 14 residues. Trimming removed 5 bases from V and 2 bases from J; junction bases left unmatched: 5. The CDR3 sequence: CASSDRQGNTEAFF. In DNA, the CDR3 is TGTGCCAGCAGCGATCGACAGGGTAACACTGAAGCTTTCTTT.

This clone appeared a single time. The chain has TRBV27 and TRBJ2-7; D perhaps matches TRBD1 (6 bases). V was pared by 6 bases and J by 6 bases, with 39 bases between. Germline CDR1 MNHEY, CDR2 SMNVEV (reference sequence). CDR3 length equals 21 residues. CDR3 in amino acids: CASSNRGQIRDNAGRSTEQYF. The CDR3 DNA sequence: TGTGCCAGCAGCAACCGGGGCCAAATCCGGGACAACGCGGGCCGATCTACCGAGCAGTACTTC.

V usage is TRBV11-3 and J usage is TRBJ2-1; 9 bases are a match to TRBD2. Germline assignment: CDR1 SGHNT and CDR2 YENEEA. This CDR3 is built from 13 residues. V lost 6 bases and J lost 13; bases outside the gene matches: 10. CDR3 residues: CASSLGPSGVQFF. DNA of the CDR3: TGTGCCAGCAGTTTGGGGCCTAGCGGGGTTCAGTTCTTC.

The chain employs TRBV9 and TRBJ1-1, with D possibly TRBD1 on 5 matching bases. Germline loops: CDR1 SGDLS, CDR2 YYNGEE. CDR3 length equals 15 residues. V was shortened by 0 bases and J by 1 base, with 10 bases between the two germline ends. The CDR3 region has the DNA TGTGCCAGCAGCGTAGGTCCCGGGGGGAACACTGAAGCTTTCTTT. Translating gives CASSVGPGGNTEAFF.

V usage is TRBV7-2 and J usage is TRBJ1-6, with TRBD1 matching 7 bases. V lost 2 bases to trimming and J lost 14 bases; unmatched junction nucleotides: 6. The CDR3 runs 13 residues. Germline-derived CDR1 and CDR2 are SGHTA and FQGNSA. CDR3 coding DNA: TGTGCCAGCAGCTTATCGAGACAGGGCACCCTCCACTTT. Its protein is CASSLSRQGTLHF.

The chain carries TRBV28 and TRBJ1-4; 7 bases are shared with TRBD1. The trim removed 6 bases at V and 3 bases at J, leaving 7 bases unmatched. The CDR3 spans 15 residues. CDR1 MDHEN and CDR2 SYDVKM come from the germline V gene. The CDR3 spells CASRFPTGANEKLFF. CDR3 DNA: TGTGCCAGCAGATTCCCCACAGGGGCTAATGAAAAACTGTTTTTT.

This chain connects TRBV5-1 to TRBJ1-4; perhaps TRBD1 as D (6 bases). Germline values: CDR1 SGHRS, CDR2 YFSETQ. The V and J ends lost 0 bases and 3 bases respectively, with 6 bases between them. The CDR3 length is 14 residues. CDR3 bases: TGCGCCAGCAGCTTGGCAGGGGCTAATGAAAAACTGTTTTTT. The encoded protein is CASSLAGANEKLFF.

The CDR3 sequence: CASSPQGLAAYEQYF. CDR3 nucleotide sequence: TGTGCCAGCTCACCACAGGGACTAGCGGCCTACGAGCAGTACTTC. The rearrangement uses TRBV18 and TRBJ2-7, with TRBD2 matching over 11 bases. With 1 base clipped from V and 2 bases from J, the junction kept 1 base outside the gene matches. The germline V gene has CDR1 KGHSH and CDR2 LQKENI. This CDR3 contains 15 residues.

The chain recombines TRBV9 with TRBJ2-1; possible D gene TRBD1, 5 bases. With 0 bases removed from V and 6 bases from J, the gap between germline ends came to 10 bases. Germline lookup yields CDR1 SGDLS and CDR2 YYNGEE. This CDR3 region has 14 residues. The CDR3 sequence: CASSVDGQGNEQFF. CDR3 bases: TGTGCCAGCAGCGTAGATGGGCAGGGCAATGAGCAGTTCTTC.

The chain links TRBV3-1 (or the pseudogene TRBV3-2) to TRBJ2-3, with a weak D call TRBD2 (5 bases). Germline V CDR1 and CDR2: LGHDT, YNNKEL (reference sequence). V lost 11 bases and J lost 0, with 9 bases in between. The CDR3 contains 12 residues. This chain's CDR3 is CAVGRSTDTQYF. As DNA, the CDR3 is TGTGCCGTGGGGAGAAGCACAGATACGCAGTATTTT.